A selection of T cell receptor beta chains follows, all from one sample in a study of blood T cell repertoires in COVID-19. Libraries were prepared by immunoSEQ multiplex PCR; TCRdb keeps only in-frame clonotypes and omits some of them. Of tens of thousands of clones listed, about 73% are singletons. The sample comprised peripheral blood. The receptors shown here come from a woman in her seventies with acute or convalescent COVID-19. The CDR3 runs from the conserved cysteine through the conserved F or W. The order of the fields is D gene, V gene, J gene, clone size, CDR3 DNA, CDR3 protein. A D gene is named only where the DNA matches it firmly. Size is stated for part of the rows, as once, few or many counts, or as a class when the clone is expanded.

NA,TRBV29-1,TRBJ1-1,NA,TGCAGCGCCGAGAGGCAGAACACTGAAGCTTTCTTT,CSAERQNTEAFF
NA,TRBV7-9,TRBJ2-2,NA,TGTGCCAGCAGCTTAAGCGCCGGGGAGCTGTTTTTT,CASSLSAGELFF
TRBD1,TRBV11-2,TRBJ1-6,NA,TGTGCCAGCAGCACGGGACAGGGATTTTATAATTCACCCCTCCACTTT,CASSTGQGFYNSPLHF
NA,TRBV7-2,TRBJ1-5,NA,TGTGCCAGCAGCTTGGAGGACAGTTCCTTAAGTCCCCAGCATTTT,CASSLEDSSLSPQHF
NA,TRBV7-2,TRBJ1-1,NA,TGTGCCAGCAGCCCAATGACAGCCAGAACTGAAGCTTTCTTT,CASSPMTARTEAFF
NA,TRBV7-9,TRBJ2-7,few,TGTGCCAGCAGCTTAGGAGTGGACAGTAGATACGAGCAGTACTTC,CASSLGVDSRYEQYF
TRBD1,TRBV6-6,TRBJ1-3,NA,TGTGCCAGCAGTTACGGACAGGCGAGCTCTGGAAACACCATATATTTT,CASSYGQASSGNTIYF
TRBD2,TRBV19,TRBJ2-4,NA,TGTGCCAGTAGTATCGGACTAGCGGGGGGACCAGCCAAAAACATTCAGTACTTC,CASSIGLAGGPAKNIQYF
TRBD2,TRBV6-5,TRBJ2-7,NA,TGTGCCAGCAGTTACGGCGGGAGGGCCGCCTACGAGCAGTACTTC,CASSYGGRAAYEQYF
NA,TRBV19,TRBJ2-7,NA,TGTGCCAGTAGTGACCGGTCTAGCCGAACACCCTACGAGCAGTACTTC,CASSDRSSRTPYEQYF
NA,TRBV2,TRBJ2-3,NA,TGTGCCAGCAGTGAACGTGTTTCTAGCACAGATACGCAGTATTTT,CASSERVSSTDTQYF
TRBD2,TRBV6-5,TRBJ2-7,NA,TGTGCCAGCAGTTACGTAGCGGGAGCTGGGTACGAGCAGTACTTC,CASSYVAGAGYEQYF
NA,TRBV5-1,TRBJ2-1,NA,TGCGCCAGCAGCCTCCTCGCGGATGAGCAGTTCTTC,CASSLLADEQFF
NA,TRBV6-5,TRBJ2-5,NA,TGTGCCAGCGGACCGACAGGACCAGAGACCCAGTACTTC,CASGPTGPETQYF
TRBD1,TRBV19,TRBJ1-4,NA,TGTGCCAGTAGCGAGACAGGGAGGACTAATGAAAAACTGTTTTTT,CASSETGRTNEKLFF
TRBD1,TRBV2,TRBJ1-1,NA,TGTGCCAGCAGTGAGCAACAGGGGACTGAAGCTTTCTTT,CASSEQQGTEAFF
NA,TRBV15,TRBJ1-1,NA,TGTGCCACCAGCAGAGACGGACAGCACACTGAAGCTTTCTTT,CATSRDGQHTEAFF
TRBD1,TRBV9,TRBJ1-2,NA,TGTGCCAGCAGCGACGGGGACAGTACCTATGGCTACACCTTC,CASSDGDSTYGYTF
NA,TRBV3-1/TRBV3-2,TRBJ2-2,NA,TGTGCCAGCAGCCCTCAACCTAAAGGGGAGCTGTTTTTT,CASSPQPKGELFF
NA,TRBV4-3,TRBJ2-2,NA,TGCGCCAGCAGCCAAGACGGGCAGGGGAACACCGGGGAGCTGTTTTTT,CASSQDGQGNTGELFF
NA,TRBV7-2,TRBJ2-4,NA,TGTGCCAGCAGCGACCCGCCGGGACAGCGGGTAGACATTCAGTACTTC,CASSDPPGQRVDIQYF
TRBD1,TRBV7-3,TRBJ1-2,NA,TGTGCCAGCAGCATCACAGGGGCAGGGGGCTATGGCTACACCTTC,CASSITGAGGYGYTF
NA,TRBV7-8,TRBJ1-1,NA,TGTGCCAGCACCAGAGGGTACCCGAACACTGAAGCTTTCTTT,CASTRGYPNTEAFF
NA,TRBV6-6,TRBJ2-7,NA,TGTGCCAGCAGTTTCATGACAGCCAACTTGGCCTACGAGCAGTACTTC,CASSFMTANLAYEQYF
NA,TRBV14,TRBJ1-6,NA,TGTGCCAGCAGCCAAGAGACAGCCAATTCACCCCTCCACTTT,CASSQETANSPLHF
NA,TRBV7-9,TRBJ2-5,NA,TGTGCCAGCAGCTTAGCCAGAGGGGAGACCCAGTACTTC,CASSLARGETQYF
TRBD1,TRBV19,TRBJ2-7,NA,TGTGCCAGTAGTGTTTGGACAGGGGTCTACGAGCAGTACTTC,CASSVWTGVYEQYF
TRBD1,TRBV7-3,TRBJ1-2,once,TGTGCCAGCAGCTCCCTGGGACAGGGGTTTGGTGGCTACACCTTC,CASSSLGQGFGGYTF
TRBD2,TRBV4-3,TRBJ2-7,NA,TGCGCCAGCAGCCAAGATGGGGGGGGAGGCGAGCAGTACTTC,CASSQDGGGGEQYF
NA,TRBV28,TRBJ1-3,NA,TGTGCCAGCAGTTTAGGCAGGCTAAGCTCTGGAAACACCATATATTTT,CASSLGRLSSGNTIYF
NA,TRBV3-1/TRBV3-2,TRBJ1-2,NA,TGTGCCAGCAGCCGACGACAGGATGGCTACACCTTC,CASSRRQDGYTF
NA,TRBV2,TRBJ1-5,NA,TGTGCCAGCACCCTCTTAGGGGGTGGTCAGCCCCAGCATTTT,CASTLLGGGQPQHF
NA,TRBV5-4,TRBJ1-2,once,TGTGCCAGCAGCTCCCCAACAGGATCCCAGGGCTACACCTTC,CASSSPTGSQGYTF
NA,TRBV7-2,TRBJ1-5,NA,TGTGCCAGCAGCATTAGAGGTGTTTTTGGCAATCAGCCCCAGCATTTT,CASSIRGVFGNQPQHF
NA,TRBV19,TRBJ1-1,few,TGTGCCAGTAGAGCCCACCAGAACACTGAAGCTTTCTTT,CASRAHQNTEAFF
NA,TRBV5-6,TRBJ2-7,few,TGTGCCAGCAGCTTGTGGGGGGGAACAGGGAACTACGAGCAGTACTTC,CASSLWGGTGNYEQYF
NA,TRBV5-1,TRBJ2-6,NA,TGCGCCAGCAGCCCTAACGTCTTAGGGGCCAACGTCCTGACTTTC,CASSPNVLGANVLTF
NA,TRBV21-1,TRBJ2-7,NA,TGTGCCAGCAGCAAAGAGGGGGGGGGACTGATCTACGAGCAGTACTTC,CASSKEGGGLIYEQYF
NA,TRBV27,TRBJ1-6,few,TGTGCCAGCAGTTTCGTCCCTCTAGGCTCCTATAATTCACCCCTCCACTTT,CASSFVPLGSYNSPLHF
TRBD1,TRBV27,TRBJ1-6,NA,TGTGCCAGCAGTTTGACTCAGGGGGTGAATAATTCACCCCTCCACTTT,CASSLTQGVNNSPLHF
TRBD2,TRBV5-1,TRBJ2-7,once,TGCGCCAGCAGCCCGCGGACTAGCGGAACCTACGAGCAGTACTTC,CASSPRTSGTYEQYF
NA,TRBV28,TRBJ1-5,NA,TGTGCCAGCAGTTCCAGGAGGGAGCCCCAGCATTTT,CASSSRREPQHF
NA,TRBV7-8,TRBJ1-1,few,TGTGCCAGCAGCTTAGCTGAGGGTGAAGCTTTCTTT,CASSLAEGEAFF
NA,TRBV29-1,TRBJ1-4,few,TGCAGCGTCAGGGATAATGAAAAACTGTTTTTT,CSVRDNEKLFF
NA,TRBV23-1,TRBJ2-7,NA,TGCGCCACCGACACGGCCGCCTACGAGCAGTACTTC,CATDTAAYEQYF